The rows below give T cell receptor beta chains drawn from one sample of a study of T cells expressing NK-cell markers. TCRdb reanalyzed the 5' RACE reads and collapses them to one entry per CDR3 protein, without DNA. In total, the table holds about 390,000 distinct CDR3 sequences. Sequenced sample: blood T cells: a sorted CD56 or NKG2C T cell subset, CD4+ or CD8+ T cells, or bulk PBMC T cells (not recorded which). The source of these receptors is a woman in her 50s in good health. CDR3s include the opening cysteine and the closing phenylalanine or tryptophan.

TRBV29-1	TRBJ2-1	CSGGWAGNNEQFF
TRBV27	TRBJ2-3	CASSSYRAGGGTDTQYF
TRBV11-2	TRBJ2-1	CASSQGLAGGGDNEQFF
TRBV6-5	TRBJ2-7	CASRAVHSYEQYF
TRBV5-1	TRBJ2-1	CASSPHLGGRAYNEQFF
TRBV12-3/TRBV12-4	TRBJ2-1	CASSELSGGPNNEQFF
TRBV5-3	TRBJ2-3	CARSRRGQNTDTQYF
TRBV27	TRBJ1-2	CASSLLRGQYYGYTF
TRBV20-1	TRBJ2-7	CSARDWAGIYEQYF
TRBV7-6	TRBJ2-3	CASSLSLGANTQYF
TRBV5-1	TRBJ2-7	CASRPGLAGPLEQYF
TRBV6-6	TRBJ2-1	CAAGPTGDEQFF
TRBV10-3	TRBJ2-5	CATYSGRYQETQYF
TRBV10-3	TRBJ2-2	CAISKRENTGELFF
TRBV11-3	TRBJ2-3	CASSLSGLAGAADTQYF
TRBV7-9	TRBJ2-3	CASSLWFGLSGTDTQYF
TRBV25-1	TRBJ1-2	CASRSDRVLFGYTF
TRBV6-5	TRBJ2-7	CASSSTVPYEQYF
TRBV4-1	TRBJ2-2	CASSRGDGGTGELFF
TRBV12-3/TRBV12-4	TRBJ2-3	CASSKVRDTQYF
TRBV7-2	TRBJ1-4	CASSLVRGEFEKLFF
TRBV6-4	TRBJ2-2	CASSTDFNTGELFF
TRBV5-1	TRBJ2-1	CASSEGQGVLFF
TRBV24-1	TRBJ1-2	CATSDSPGGEIYGYTF
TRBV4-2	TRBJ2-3	CASSQDIASRNTDTQYF
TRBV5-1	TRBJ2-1	CASSPHSGRISYNEQFF
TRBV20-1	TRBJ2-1	CSAAGGLALFDEQFF
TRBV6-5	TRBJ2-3	CASSHLNRGGTDTQYF
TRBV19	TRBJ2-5	CASSIDRGFLETQYF
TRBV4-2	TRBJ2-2	CASSPQGTPEHRGLFF
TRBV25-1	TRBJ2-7	CASSEFGLAEQYF
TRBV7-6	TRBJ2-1	CASSLIGTGAGSAYNEQFF
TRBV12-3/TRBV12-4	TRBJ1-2	CASSPQGGHYRYTF